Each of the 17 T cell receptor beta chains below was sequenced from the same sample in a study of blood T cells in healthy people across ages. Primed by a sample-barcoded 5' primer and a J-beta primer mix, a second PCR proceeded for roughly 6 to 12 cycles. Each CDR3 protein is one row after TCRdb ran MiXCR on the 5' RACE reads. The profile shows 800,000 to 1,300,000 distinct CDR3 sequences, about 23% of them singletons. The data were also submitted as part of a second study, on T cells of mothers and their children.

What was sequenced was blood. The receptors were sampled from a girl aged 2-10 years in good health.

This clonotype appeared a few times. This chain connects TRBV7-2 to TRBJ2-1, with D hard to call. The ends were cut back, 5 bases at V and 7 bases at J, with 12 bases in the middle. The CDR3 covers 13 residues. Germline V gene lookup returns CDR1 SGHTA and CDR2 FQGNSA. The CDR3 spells CASSATLGNEQFF. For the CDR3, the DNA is TGTGCCAGCAGCGCCACCCTTGGTAATGAGCAGTTCTTC. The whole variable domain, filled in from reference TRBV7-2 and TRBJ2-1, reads GAGVSQSPSNKVTEKGKDVELRCDPISGHTALYWYRQSLGQGLEFLIYFQGNSAPDKSGLPSDRFSAERTGGSVSTLTIQRTQQEDSAVYLCASSATLGNEQFFGPGTRLTVL.

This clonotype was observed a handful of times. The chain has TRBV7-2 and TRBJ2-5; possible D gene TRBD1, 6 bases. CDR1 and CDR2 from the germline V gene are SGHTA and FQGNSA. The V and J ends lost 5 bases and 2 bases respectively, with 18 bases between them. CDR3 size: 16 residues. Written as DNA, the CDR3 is TGTGCCAGCAGCCGCCCGGGACACCAACCGCAAGAGACCCAGTACTTC. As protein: CASSRPGHQPQETQYF.

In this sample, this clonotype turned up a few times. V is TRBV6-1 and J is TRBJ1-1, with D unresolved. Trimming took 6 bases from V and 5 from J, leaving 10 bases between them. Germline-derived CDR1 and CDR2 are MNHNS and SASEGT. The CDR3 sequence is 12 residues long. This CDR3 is CASRKGVTEAFF. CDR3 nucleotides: TGTGCCAGCAGGAAGGGTGTGACTGAAGCTTTCTTT.

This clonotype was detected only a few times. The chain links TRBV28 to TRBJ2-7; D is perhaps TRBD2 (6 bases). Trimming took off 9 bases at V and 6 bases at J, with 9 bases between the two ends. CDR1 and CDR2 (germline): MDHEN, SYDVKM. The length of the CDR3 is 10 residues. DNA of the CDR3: TGTGCCAGTAGGAGGGTCGAGCAGTACTTC. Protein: CASRRVEQYF.

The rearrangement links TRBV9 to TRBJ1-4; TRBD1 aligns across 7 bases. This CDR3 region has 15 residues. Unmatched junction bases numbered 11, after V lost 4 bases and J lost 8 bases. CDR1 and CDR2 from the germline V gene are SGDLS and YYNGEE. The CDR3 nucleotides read TGTGCCAGCAGCCGTACAGGGGCAGATGGAGAAAAACTGTTTTTT. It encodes CASSRTGADGEKLFF.

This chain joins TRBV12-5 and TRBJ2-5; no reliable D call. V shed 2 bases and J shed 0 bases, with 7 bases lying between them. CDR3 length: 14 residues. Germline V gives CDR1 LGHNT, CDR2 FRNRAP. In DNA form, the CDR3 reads TGTGCTAGTGGTTTGACCCCGTACCAAGAGACCCAGTACTTC. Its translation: CASGLTPYQETQYF. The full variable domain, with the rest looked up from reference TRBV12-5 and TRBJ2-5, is DARVTQTPRHKVTEMGQEVTMRCQPILGHNTVFWYRQTMMQGLELLAYFRNRAPLDDSGMPKDRFSAEMPDATLATLKIQPSEPRDSAVYFCASGLTPYQETQYFGPGTRLLVL.

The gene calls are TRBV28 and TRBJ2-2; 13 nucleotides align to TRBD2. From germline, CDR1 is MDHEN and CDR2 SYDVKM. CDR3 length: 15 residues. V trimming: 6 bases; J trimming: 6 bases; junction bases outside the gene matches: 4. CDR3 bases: TGTGCCAGCAGCGACGGGACTAGCGGGGCCGGGGAGCTGTTTTTT. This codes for CASSDGTSGAGELFF.

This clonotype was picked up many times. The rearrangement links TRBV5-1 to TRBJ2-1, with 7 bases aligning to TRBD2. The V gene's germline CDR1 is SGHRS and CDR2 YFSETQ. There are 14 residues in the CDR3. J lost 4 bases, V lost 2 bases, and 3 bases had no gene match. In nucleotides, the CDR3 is TGCGCCAGCAGCTTCGGCGGGGGATACAATGAGCAGTTCTTC. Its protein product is CASSFGGGYNEQFF.

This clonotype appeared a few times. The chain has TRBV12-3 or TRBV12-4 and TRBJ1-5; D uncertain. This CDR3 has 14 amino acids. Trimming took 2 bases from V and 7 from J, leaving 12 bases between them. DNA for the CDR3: TGTGCCAGCAGTTTAAGTGAGGTCCGACAGCCCCAGCATTTT. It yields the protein CASSLSEVRQPQHF.

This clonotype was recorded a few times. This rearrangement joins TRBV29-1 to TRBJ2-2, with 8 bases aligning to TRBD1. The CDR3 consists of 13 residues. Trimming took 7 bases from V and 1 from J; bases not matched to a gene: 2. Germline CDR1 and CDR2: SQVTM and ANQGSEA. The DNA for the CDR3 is TGCAGCGCCACAGGGGGGAACACCGGGGAGCTGTTTTTT. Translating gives CSATGGNTGELFF.

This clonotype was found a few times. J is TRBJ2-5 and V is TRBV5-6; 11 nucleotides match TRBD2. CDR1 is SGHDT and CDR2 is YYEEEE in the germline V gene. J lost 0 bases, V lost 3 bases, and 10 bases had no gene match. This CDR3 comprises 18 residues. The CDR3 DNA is TGTGCCAGCAGCTCTATTGCGACTAGCGGGGTTTACCAAGAGACCCAGTACTTC. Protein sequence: CASSSIATSGVYQETQYF.

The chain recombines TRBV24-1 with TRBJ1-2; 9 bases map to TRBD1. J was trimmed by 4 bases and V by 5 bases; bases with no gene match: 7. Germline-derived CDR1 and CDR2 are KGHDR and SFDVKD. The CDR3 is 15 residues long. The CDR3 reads CATSVGTGGVYGYTF. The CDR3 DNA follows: TGTGCCACCAGTGTAGGTACAGGGGGCGTCTATGGCTACACCTTC.

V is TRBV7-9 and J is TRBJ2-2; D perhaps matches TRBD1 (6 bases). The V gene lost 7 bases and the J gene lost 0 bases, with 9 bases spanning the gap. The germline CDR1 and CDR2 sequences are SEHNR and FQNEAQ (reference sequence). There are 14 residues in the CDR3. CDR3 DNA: TGTGCCAGCAACCGACAGGCGAACACCGGGGAGCTGTTTTTT. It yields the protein CASNRQANTGELFF.

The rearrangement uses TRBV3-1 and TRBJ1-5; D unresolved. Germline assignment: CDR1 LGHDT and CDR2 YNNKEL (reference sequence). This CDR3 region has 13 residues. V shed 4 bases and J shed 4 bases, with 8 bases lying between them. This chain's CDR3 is CASSREWNQPQHF. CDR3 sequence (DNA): TGTGCCAGCAGCCGTGAATGGAATCAGCCCCAGCATTTT.

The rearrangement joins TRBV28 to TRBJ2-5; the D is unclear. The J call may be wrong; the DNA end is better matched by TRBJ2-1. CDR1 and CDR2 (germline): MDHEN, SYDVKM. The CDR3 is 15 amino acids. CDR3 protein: CASSFLKGFHNEQFF. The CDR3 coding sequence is TGTGCCAGCAGTTTTCTGAAGGGTTTCCACAATGAGCAGTTCTTC.

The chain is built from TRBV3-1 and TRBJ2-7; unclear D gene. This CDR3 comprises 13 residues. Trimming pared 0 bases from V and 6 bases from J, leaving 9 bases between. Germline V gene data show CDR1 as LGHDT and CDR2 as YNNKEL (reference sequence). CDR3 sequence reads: CASSQERPGEQYF. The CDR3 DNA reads TGTGCCAGCAGCCAAGAGCGTCCGGGCGAGCAGTACTTC.

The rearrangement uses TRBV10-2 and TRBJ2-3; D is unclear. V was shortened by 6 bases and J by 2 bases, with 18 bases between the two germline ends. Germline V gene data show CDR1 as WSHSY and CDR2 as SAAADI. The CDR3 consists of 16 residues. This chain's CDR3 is CASSAVQSALTDTQYF. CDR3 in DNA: TGCGCCAGCAGCGCCGTACAGAGTGCTCTCACAGATACGCAGTATTTT.